The subject of this entry is one T cell receptor (beta chain). The antigen is undetermined. The sample originates from a study of shared clonotypes between healthy human individuals. Notes on the study in general: Naive subsets generally had larger estimated richness than memory subsets.

Repertoires were generated with immunoSEQ multiplex PCR, while TCRdb's copy carries only in-frame clones and drops some. Here the sample spans 110,000 or so clones, about 71% being singletons. Germline CDR1 reads MDHEN; CDR2 reads SYDVKM. CDR3 size: 17 residues. J gave up 5 bases and V 6 bases, and 13 bases lay outside the gene matches. The chain has TRBV28 and TRBJ2-1, with 10 positions matching TRBD2. This clonotype was sampled from a woman younger than 45 in good health. Sequencing used memory CD8+ T cells sorted from blood. Subset of the sample: CD45RO+ cells pooled with CCR7-negative TemRA cells. The DNA of the CDR3 is TGTGCCAGCAGGCTCGTTCTCCTAGCGGGAGCTAACAATGAGCAGTTCTTC. It specifies CASRLVLLAGANNEQFF.